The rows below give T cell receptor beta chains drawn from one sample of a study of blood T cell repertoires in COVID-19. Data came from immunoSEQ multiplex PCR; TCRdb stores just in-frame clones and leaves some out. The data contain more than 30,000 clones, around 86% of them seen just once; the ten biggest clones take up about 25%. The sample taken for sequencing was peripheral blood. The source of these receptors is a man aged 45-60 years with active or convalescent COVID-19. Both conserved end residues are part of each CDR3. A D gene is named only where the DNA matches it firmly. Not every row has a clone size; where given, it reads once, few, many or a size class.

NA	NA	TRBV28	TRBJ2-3	TGTGCCAGCAGTTTAATTGGCCAGGGGTTCACAGATACGCAGTATTTT	CASSLIGQGFTDTQYF
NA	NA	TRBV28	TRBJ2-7	TGTGCCAGCAGTTTTGGGGCTTCTTACGAGCAGTACTTC	CASSFGASYEQYF
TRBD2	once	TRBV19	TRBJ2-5	TGTGCCAGTAGCGGCAAGCGGGAGGCCGCGGAGACCCAGTACTTC	CASSGKREAAETQYF
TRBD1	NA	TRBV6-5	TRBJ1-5	TGTGCCAGCAGTACAGGGGCGGAGAATCAGCCCCAGCATTTT	CASSTGAENQPQHF
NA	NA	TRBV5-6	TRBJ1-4	TGTGCCAGCAGTTTCGGCGGCAATGAAAAACTGTTTTTT	CASSFGGNEKLFF
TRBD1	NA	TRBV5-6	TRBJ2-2	TGTGCCAGCAGCTCGGACAGGGCCGGGGAGCTGTTTTTT	CASSSDRAGELFF
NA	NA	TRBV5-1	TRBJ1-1	TGCGCCAGCAGCTTGACGGACACTTTGAACACTGAAGCTTTCTTT	CASSLTDTLNTEAFF
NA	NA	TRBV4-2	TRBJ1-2	TGTGCCAGCAGCCAAGATAATCGGAGGAGCAACGGCTACACCTTC	CASSQDNRRSNGYTF
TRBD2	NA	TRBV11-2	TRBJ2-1	TGTGCCAGCAGCTTAGTAGGTACTAGCGGGGGGTTTGGCGAGCAGTTCTTC	CASSLVGTSGGFGEQFF
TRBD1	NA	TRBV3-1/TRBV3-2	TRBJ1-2	TGTGCCAGCAGCCAAGAACATGGACGGGACAGCTACTACTATGGCTACACCTTC	CASSQEHGRDSYYYGYTF
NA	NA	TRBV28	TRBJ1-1	TGTGCCAGCAACTCTCTCGTGAACACTGAAGCTTTCTTT	CASNSLVNTEAFF
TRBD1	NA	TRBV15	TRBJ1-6	TGTGCCACCAGCAGATACCGGGACAGAGAACCTAATTCACCCCTCCACTTT	CATSRYRDREPNSPLHF
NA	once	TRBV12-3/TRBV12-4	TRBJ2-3	TGTGCCAGCAGCCAAACTCAAGGAGGTACGCAGTATTTT	CASSQTQGGTQYF
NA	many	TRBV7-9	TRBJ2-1	TGTGCCAGCAAACCGTCCAGGACACCCTACAATGAGCAGTTCTTC	CASKPSRTPYNEQFF
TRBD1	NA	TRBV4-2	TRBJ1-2	TGTGCCAGCAGACAGTTAGACAGGGCGGTTGGCTACACCTTC	CASRQLDRAVGYTF
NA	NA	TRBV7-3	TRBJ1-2	TGTGCCAGCAGTCCTGGAGGGCCGGGGGACTATGGCTACACCTTC	CASSPGGPGDYGYTF
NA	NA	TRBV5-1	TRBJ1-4	TGCGCCAGCAGCTTCGGACCGGGGGAACTGTTTTTT	CASSFGPGELFF
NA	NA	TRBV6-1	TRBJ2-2	TGTGCCAGCAGTGACAGTACCGGGGAGCTGTTTTTT	CASSDSTGELFF
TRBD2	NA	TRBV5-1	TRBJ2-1	TGCGCCAGCAGCTTGGCTAGCGGGAACAACAATGAGCAGTTCTTC	CASSLASGNNNEQFF
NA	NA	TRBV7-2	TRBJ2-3	TGTGCCAGCAGCTCTTCTACTCCTCGTTTAAGCACAGATACGCAGTATTTT	CASSSSTPRLSTDTQYF
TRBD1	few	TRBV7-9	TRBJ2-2	TGTGCCAGCAGCCCCCGGGACAGGGGCACCGGGGAGCTGTTTTTT	CASSPRDRGTGELFF
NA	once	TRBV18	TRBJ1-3	TGTGCCAGCTCGCCCACCAGGGGATCCGGAAACACCATATATTTT	CASSPTRGSGNTIYF
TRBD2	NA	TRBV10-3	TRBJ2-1	TGTGCCATCAGTGAAGGGCCTAGCGGGCAAAGGGCCTACAATGAGCAGTTCTTC	CAISEGPSGQRAYNEQFF
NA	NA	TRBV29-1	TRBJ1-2	TGCAGCGTTGCGAGGGCTGGAAATGGCTACACCTTC	CSVARAGNGYTF
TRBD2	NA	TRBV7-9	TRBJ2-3	TGTGCCAGCAGCTCCCGACTAGCGGGGAGCACAGATACGCAGTATTTT	CASSSRLAGSTDTQYF
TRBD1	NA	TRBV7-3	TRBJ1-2	TGTGCCAGCAGCCCCGACAGGGGAGGCTATGGCTACACCTTC	CASSPDRGGYGYTF
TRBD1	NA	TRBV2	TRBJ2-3	TGTGCCAGCGGCCGCAGGGGGAACACAGATACGCAGTATTTT	CASGRRGNTDTQYF
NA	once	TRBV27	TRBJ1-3	TGTGCCAGCAGTTTATTTTCTGGTTTCGACAGGCGGAAGGCTGGAAACACCATATATTTT	CASSLFSGFDRRKAGNTIYF
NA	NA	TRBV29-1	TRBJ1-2	TGCAGCGTTGGCTACAGATCCTATGGCTACACCTTC	CSVGYRSYGYTF
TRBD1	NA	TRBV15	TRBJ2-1	TGTGCCACCAGCAGTGAGGCAGGGGGCGGCGAGCAGTTCTTC	CATSSEAGGGEQFF
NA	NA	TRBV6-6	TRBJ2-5	TGTGCCAGCAGTTACCCAGCGGAGACCCAGTACTTC	CASSYPAETQYF
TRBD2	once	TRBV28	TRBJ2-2	TGTGCCAGCAGGGGTAGCGGGCAATTCCGGACCGGGGAGCTGTTTTTT	CASRGSGQFRTGELFF
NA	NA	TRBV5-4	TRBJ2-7	TGTGCCAGCAGCTTTTCGACAGACACCTACGAGCAGTACTTC	CASSFSTDTYEQYF
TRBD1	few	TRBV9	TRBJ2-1	TGTGCCAGCAGCGCCCCGGGACAGGGTTCCTACAATGAGCAGTTCTTC	CASSAPGQGSYNEQFF
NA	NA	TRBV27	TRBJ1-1	TGTGCCAGCAGTTTAGTAGGGGCGAACACTGAAGCTTTCTTT	CASSLVGANTEAFF
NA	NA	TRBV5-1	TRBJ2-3	TGCGCCAGCAGGGATCGGGGAATGAGGGCAGATACGCAGTATTTT	CASRDRGMRADTQYF
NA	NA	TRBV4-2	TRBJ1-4	TGTGCCAGCAGCCAAGATTTGTGGGAGGGGACACGGAGGGAAAAACTGTTTTTT	CASSQDLWEGTRREKLFF
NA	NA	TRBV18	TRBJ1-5	TGTGCCAGCTCACCGCAGGGCGGTCAGCCCCAGCATTTT	CASSPQGGQPQHF
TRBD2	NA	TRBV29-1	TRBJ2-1	TGCAGCGTTGAAGATTGGATAGCGGGAGACCAAGAGGGCGCCTACAATGAGCAGTTCTTC	CSVEDWIAGDQEGAYNEQFF
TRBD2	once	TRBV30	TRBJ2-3	TGTGCCTGGACCAAAGTTTTTGCGGGGGAAATTAGCACAGATACGCAGTATTTT	CAWTKVFAGEISTDTQYF
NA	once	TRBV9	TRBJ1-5	TGTGCCAGCAGCGTGAGCCCTAGCAATCAGCCCCAGCATTTT	CASSVSPSNQPQHF
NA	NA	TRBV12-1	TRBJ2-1	TGTGCCAGCAGCTTTCAGTTAGCGGGAGAGGAATTGTGCACCTACAATGAGCAGTTCTTC	CASSFQLAGEELCTYNEQFF
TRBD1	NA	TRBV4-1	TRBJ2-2	TGCGCCAGCAGCCTAAGGGGGGGGGACAGGGCGAACACCGGGGAGCTGTTTTTT	CASSLRGGDRANTGELFF
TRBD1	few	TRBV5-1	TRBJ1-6	TGCGCCAGCAGCGGCGGACAGGGGGCGAATTCACCCCTCCACTTT	CASSGGQGANSPLHF
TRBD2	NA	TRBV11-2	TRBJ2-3	TGTGCCAGCAGCTTAATTCGACTAGCGGGAGTCAGGGCAGATACGCAGTATTTT	CASSLIRLAGVRADTQYF
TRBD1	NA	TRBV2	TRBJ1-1	TGTGCCAGCAGGAAGGACAGGGCCATCGGGACTGAAGCTTTCTTT	CASRKDRAIGTEAFF
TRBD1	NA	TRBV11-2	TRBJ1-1	TGTGCCAGCACCCTAGGGGGCACCTTGAACACTGAAGCTTTCTTT	CASTLGGTLNTEAFF
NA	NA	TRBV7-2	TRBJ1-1	TGTGCCAGCCGTACTCCCACTGAAGCTTTCTTT	CASRTPTEAFF
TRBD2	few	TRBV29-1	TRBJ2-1	TGCAGCGTTGAAGATCTGGTTAGCGGGGGACAGTTGGGGGATGAGCAGTTCTTC	CSVEDLVSGGQLGDEQFF
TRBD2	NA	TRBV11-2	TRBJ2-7	TGTGCCAGCAGCCTCCGCCCAGGGACTAGCGGGTTCTCCTACGAGCAGTACTTC	CASSLRPGTSGFSYEQYF